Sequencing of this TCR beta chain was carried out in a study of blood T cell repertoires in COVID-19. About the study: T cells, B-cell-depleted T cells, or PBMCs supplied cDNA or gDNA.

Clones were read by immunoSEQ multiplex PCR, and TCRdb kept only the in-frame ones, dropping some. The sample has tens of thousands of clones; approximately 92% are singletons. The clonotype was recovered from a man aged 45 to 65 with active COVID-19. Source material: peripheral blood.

CDR3 protein: CASKSFNRNQETQYF. CDR3 DNA sequence: TGTGCCAGCAAGAGCTTCAACAGGAATCAAGAGACCCAGTACTTC. The chain employs TRBV7-8 and TRBJ2-5; perhaps TRBD1 as D (5 bases). The germline CDR1 and CDR2 sequences are SGHVS and FQNEAQ. V dropped 7 bases and J dropped 2 bases, with 17 bases sitting between them. This CDR3 has 15 residues.